These 14 T cell receptor beta chains were all obtained from the same sample, sequenced in a study of T-cell memory formation after mild COVID-19. One entry per CDR3 protein results from TCRdb running MiXCR on the 5' RACE reads. Among some 270,000 distinct CDR3 sequences listed, approximately 15% were seen once. The sample consisted of PBMCs or a T cell subset sorted from them (not recorded which). Receptors were obtained from an adult woman who had mild COVID-19 (a few samples of this study predate the infection). Cell type and time point are not known.

The chain employs TRBV6-1 and TRBJ1-5; the D gene is possibly TRBD1 (5 bases). V gave up 5 bases and J gave up 1 base, with 12 bases separating them. This CDR3 is built from 15 residues. Germline CDR1 is MNHNS and CDR2 is SASEGT. The CDR3 reads CASSFRQRSNQPQHF. In nucleotides, the CDR3 is TGTGCCAGCAGTTTCCGACAGAGGAGCAATCAGCCCCAGCATTTT.

The table lists this clonotype with a few counts. This chain joins TRBV4-1 and TRBJ2-3, with D tentatively TRBD2 (6 bases). CDR3 length equals 14 residues. Trimming left V 5 bases short and J 4 bases short, with 13 bases between. The germline V gene encodes CDR1 MGHRA and CDR2 YSYEKL. The CDR3 region is CASSSGGVADTQYF. CDR3 bases: TGCGCCAGCAGCTCAGGAGGGGTAGCAGATACGCAGTATTTT.

This sequence joins TRBV28 and TRBJ2-1; the match to TRBD1 covers 10 bases. The trim removed 6 bases at V and 8 bases at J, leaving 10 bases unmatched. The CDR3 totals 15 residues. Germline CDR1 reads MDHEN; CDR2 reads SYDVKM. CDR3 region: CASSPGTGVFHEQFF. As DNA, the CDR3 is TGTGCCAGCAGCCCCGGGACAGGGGTGTTCCATGAGCAGTTCTTC.

A few counts support this clonotype. This sequence joins TRBV12-3 or TRBV12-4 and TRBJ2-1; the D gene is possibly TRBD2 (6 bases). The CDR3 extends over 15 amino acids. V lost 6 bases and J lost 4, with 16 bases in between. The CDR3, as DNA: TGTGCCAGCAGCTGGGGGGACTTCAAATACAATGAGCAGTTCTTC. Amino acid sequence: CASSWGDFKYNEQFF.

This clonotype was observed once. This rearrangement joins TRBV5-1 to TRBJ2-4; TRBD1 might be the D (5 bases). V was shortened by 1 base and J by 7 bases, with 18 bases between the two germline ends. Germline CDR1 and CDR2: SGHRS and YFSETQ. This CDR3 is 16 amino acids long. CDR3 coding DNA: TGCGCCAGCAGCTTGCGGGCTACTGGGGCAAGGAACATTCAGTACTTC. Encoded protein: CASSLRATGARNIQYF. Supplemented by reference TRBV5-1 and TRBJ2-4, the full variable domain reads KAGVTQTPRYLIKTRGQQVTLSCSPISGHRSVSWYQQTPGQGLQFLFEYFSETQRNKGNFPGRFSGRQFSNSRSEMNVSTLELGDSALYLCASSLRATGARNIQYFGAGTRLSVL.

This clonotype has more than one count but fewer than ten. The V and J genes are TRBV7-6 and TRBJ2-7; the D gene is possibly TRBD2 (5 bases). The CDR3 extends over 13 amino acids. With 5 bases removed from V and 3 bases from J, the gap between germline ends came to 11 bases. The germline CDR1 and CDR2 sequences are SGHVS and FNYEAQ. CDR3 loop: CASSPGSFYEQYF. Here the CDR3 DNA reads TGTGCCAGCAGCCCGGGAAGTTTCTACGAGCAGTACTTC.

V and J are TRBV5-1 and TRBJ2-6, with 7 bases aligning to TRBD1. The CDR3 runs 17 residues. Germline V gene data show CDR1 as SGHRS and CDR2 as YFSETQ. Trimming took 5 bases from V and 2 from J; bases not matched to a gene: 10. CDR3 region: CASSRESTGTGANVLTF. The CDR3 nucleotides read TGCGCCAGCAGTCGCGAATCGACAGGGACTGGGGCCAACGTCCTGACTTTC.

In its sample, this clonotype was seen a few times. This chain joins TRBV5-8 and TRBJ2-4; D is uncertain. In germline, CDR1 is SGHTS, CDR2 YDEGEE. V shed 4 bases and J shed 2 bases, with 16 bases lying between them. This CDR3 has 16 residues. In DNA form, the CDR3 reads TGTGCCAGCAGCCCCATCATGTCGGTGCCCAAAAACATTCAGTACTTC. Its translation is CASSPIMSVPKNIQYF.

V usage is TRBV2 and J usage is TRBJ1-2; D perhaps matches TRBD1 (5 bases). Trimming took 8 bases from V and 4 from J, leaving 11 bases between them. The CDR3 consists of 12 residues. CDR1 is SNHLY, CDR2 FYNNEI, per germline. In DNA form, the CDR3 reads TGTGCCAGCGCCCGGGACGGCTATGGCTACACCTTC. The encoded protein is CASARDGYGYTF.

This clonotype was seen more than once but under ten times. This chain uses TRBV12-3 or TRBV12-4 with TRBJ1-3, with 10 bases fitting TRBD1. V shed 5 bases and J 2 bases; nucleotides not matched to a gene: 12. CDR3 length: 18 residues. In nucleotides, the CDR3 is TGTGCCAGCAGTCAGGGACAGGGGCGGTTTAGAGCTGGAAACACCATATATTTT. Amino acids: CASSQGQGRFRAGNTIYF.

For the CDR3, the DNA is TGTGCCAGCAGCTACCAGGGGGTTCGGGAACAGCCCCAGCATTTT. This translates into CASSYQGVREQPQHF. The rearrangement links TRBV2 to TRBJ1-5, with 7 bases matching TRBD1. Losses at the gene ends were 6 bases for V and 7 bases for J; bases not matched to a gene: 12. This CDR3 is built from 15 residues. The germline V gene encodes CDR1 SNHLY and CDR2 FYNNEI.

This clonotype has just a few counts. The chain couples TRBV20-1 to TRBJ1-1; 7 bases are a match to TRBD1. The junction had 16 bases not matched to a gene; V was cut back by 1 base and J by 2 bases. The germline gives CDR1 DFQATT, CDR2 SNEGSKA (reference sequence). This CDR3 spans 18 amino acids. CDR3 sequence: CSARGLGQGVTINTEAFF. CDR3 nucleotides: TGCAGTGCTAGAGGGCTGGGGCAGGGGGTGACAATAAACACTGAAGCTTTCTTT.

The chain links TRBV6-5 to TRBJ1-2, with a tentative D call TRBD1 (5 bases). The CDR3 has 12 residues. The V and J ends lost 5 bases and 5 bases respectively, with 9 bases between them. Germline CDR1 MNHEY, CDR2 SVGAGI. The CDR3 loop is CASSKEGYGYTF. CDR3 DNA: TGTGCCAGCAGTAAAGAGGGGTATGGCTACACCTTC.

This clonotype was seen only a few times. The chain recombines TRBV20-1 with TRBJ1-1; maybe TRBD1 (5 bases). CDR3 length: 14 residues. Germline V gene sequence: CDR1 DFQATT, CDR2 SNEGSKA (reference sequence). Trimming stripped 0 bases from V and 3 bases from J, with 11 bases between. The CDR3 sequence: CSARDRQIYTEAFF. Here the CDR3 DNA reads TGCAGTGCTAGAGACCGACAGATATACACTGAAGCTTTCTTT.